This T cell receptor (beta chain) was obtained from a study of T cell changes during pregnancy in multiple sclerosis. CDR1 is SEHNR, CDR2 FQNEAQ, per germline (reference sequence). CDR3 length: 12 amino acids. Trimming pared 0 bases from V and 7 bases from J, leaving 4 bases between. Some clones are missing from TCRdb's copy, which holds only in-frame ones; the method was immunoSEQ multiplex PCR. The data contain almost 20,000 clones, 88% of them singletons. This receptor was obtained from a female donor in good health, enrolled as a control in a pregnancy study. The specimen was CD8+ T cells from peripheral blood mononuclear cells, collected after pregnancy. The chain combines TRBV7-9 with TRBJ1-5; D gene ambiguous. The CDR3 region has the DNA TGTGCCAGCAGCTTAGCGGCCCAGCCCCAGCATTTT. Residues: CASSLAAQPQHF.